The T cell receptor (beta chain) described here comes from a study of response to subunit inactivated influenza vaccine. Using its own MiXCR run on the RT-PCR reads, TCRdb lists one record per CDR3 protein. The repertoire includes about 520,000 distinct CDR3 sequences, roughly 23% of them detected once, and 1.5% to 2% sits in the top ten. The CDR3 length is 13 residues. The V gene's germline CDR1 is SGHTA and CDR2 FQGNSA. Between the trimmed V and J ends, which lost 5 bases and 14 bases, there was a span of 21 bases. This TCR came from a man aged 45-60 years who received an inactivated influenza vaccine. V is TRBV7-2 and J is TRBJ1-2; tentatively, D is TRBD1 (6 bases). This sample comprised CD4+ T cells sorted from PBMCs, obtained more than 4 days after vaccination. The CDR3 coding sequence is TGTGCCAGCAGCCTGGGGGGCGTCGGCCCCTCAACCTTC. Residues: CASSLGGVGPSTF.